This TCR beta chain was documented in a study of blood T cells in healthy people across ages. Study-wide context: The capture of about one barcoded beta molecule per two T cells was achieved by template switching.

Remarks on this clonotype: What it binds is not known.

Germline CDR1 DFQATT, CDR2 SNEGSKA (reference sequence). Losses at the gene ends were 6 bases for V and 1 base for J; bases not matched to a gene: 6. This CDR3 region has 14 residues. Study-wide results and limits: It was the long-lived donors that had more naive CD4+ cells and higher diversity than aged donors.

A second PCR of 7 to 11 cycles used a sample-barcoded 5' primer and a J-beta primer mix. TCRdb re-called the 5' RACE reads through MiXCR, storing one row per CDR3 protein. The sample holds just over 1 million distinct CDR3 sequences, over 35% seen once. About 9.6 milliliters of peripheral blood were drawn from each donor into EDTA-treated tubes. Total RNA, at least 5.5 micrograms per sample, came from PBMCs. The chain employs TRBV20-1 and TRBJ2-3; 8 bases line up with TRBD2. The receptor's source is a woman in her sixties or seventies in good health. The sequencing input was blood. The CDR3 loop reads CSASQRERTDTQYF. The CDR3 DNA reads TGCAGTGCAAGCCAGCGGGAGCGCACAGATACGCAGTATTTT.